The clone carrying this T cell receptor beta chain was seen once. As handled by the study authors: Amplification from reference gene primers served as the basis for estimated nucleated cell counts. Using immunoSEQ multiplex PCR, the repertoire was profiled, and TCRdb retains in-frame clones only, with some absent. For V, J and clone size, that table is used; D and trimming come from the DNA. The top ten clones hold 15% to 20% of a sample with approximately 190,000 clones, roughly 84% of them seen once. These data originate in a study of blood T cell repertoires in COVID-19. The wider study: Sample material is recorded as cDNA or gDNA derived from T cells, B-cell-depleted T cells, or PBMCs.

CDR1 is MGHRA and CDR2 is YSYEKL in the germline V gene. CDR3 length: 17 residues. Trimming removed 1 base at V and 2 bases at J, with 17 bases between. The source is a human donor in a cohort sampled during active COVID-19. V and J are TRBV4-1 and TRBJ2-5, with D perhaps matching TRBD1 (6 bases). Sequencing was performed on peripheral blood. CDR3 sequence: CASSQVPGPQGQETQYF. CDR3 nucleotides: TGCGCCAGCAGCCAAGTCCCGGGCCCACAGGGTCAAGAGACCCAGTACTTC.